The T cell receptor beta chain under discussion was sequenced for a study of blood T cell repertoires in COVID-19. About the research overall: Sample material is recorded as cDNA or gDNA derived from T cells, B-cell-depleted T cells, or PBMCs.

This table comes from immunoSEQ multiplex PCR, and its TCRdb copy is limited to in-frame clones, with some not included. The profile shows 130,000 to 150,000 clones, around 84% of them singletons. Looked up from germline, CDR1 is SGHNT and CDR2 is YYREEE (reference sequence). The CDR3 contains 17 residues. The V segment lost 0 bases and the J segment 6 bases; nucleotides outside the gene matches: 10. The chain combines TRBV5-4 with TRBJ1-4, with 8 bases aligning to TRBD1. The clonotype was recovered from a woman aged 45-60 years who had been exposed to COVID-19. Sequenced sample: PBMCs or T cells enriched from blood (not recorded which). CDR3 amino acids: CASSLDSGGTGDEKLFF. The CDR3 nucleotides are TGTGCCAGCAGCTTGGATTCTGGCGGGACAGGAGATGAAAAACTGTTTTTT.